These 21 T cell receptor beta chains originate from one sample sequenced in a study of control samples from healthy donors and cancer patients (dated by TCRdb to 2019 to 2021). To prepare the library, the immunoSEQ multiplex PCR assay was applied. As stored in TCRdb, this immuneACCESS dataset retains in-frame rearrangements with V and J assigned. A fraction of the clones does not appear; measured against another copy, unresolved V genes explain less than half of the discrepancy, and the remainder lacks a known reason. A total of 120,000 or so clones appear in this sample, about 87% of them only once. Together, the top ten hold about 2.7% of the sample. Sequencing was performed on blood. These receptors came from a man aged 55-75 years in good health.

The CDR3 region is CASGTQGIGQPQHF. CDR3 nucleotide sequence: TGTGCCAGCGGAACGCAGGGGATCGGTCAGCCCCAGCATTTT. The chain is built from TRBV28 and TRBJ1-5; the D gene is possibly TRBD1 (6 bases). Germline CDR1 and CDR2: MDHEN and SYDVKM. This CDR3 has 14 residues. V lost 8 bases to trimming and J lost 6 bases, with 17 bases between them.

The chain recombines TRBV7-2 with TRBJ2-7, with 7 bases aligning to TRBD2. The germline V gene has CDR1 SGHTA and CDR2 FQGNSA. Unmatched junction bases numbered 5, after V lost 3 bases and J lost 0 bases. The CDR3 has 15 amino acids. CDR3 loop: CASSFGTTFSYEQYF. CDR3 nucleotide sequence: TGTGCCAGCAGCTTCGGGACTACTTTCTCCTACGAGCAGTACTTC. Filled out from reference TRBV7-2 and TRBJ2-7, the complete variable domain reads GAGVSQSPSNKVTEKGKDVELRCDPISGHTALYWYRQSLGQGLEFLIYFQGNSAPDKSGLPSDRFSAERTGGSVSTLTIQRTQQEDSAVYLCASSFGTTFSYEQYFGPGTRLTVT.

The J gene is TRBJ1-1, the V gene TRBV27; D is unclear. Trimming pared 5 bases from V and 0 bases from J, leaving 13 bases between. The CDR3 runs to 15 residues. Germline V lookup: CDR1 MNHEY, CDR2 SMNVEV (reference sequence). The CDR3, as DNA: TGTGCCAGCAGTCCCCCCCCCGGGTTGAACACTGAAGCTTTCTTT. Protein product: CASSPPPGLNTEAFF.

Here the CDR3 reads CASSPSPGQGAYEQYF. The CDR3 region has the DNA TGTGCCAGCAGTCCATCCCCGGGACAGGGTGCCTACGAGCAGTACTTC. This chain joins TRBV28 and TRBJ2-7; 9 bases agree with TRBD1. Germline V gene lookup returns CDR1 MDHEN and CDR2 SYDVKM. The length of the CDR3 is 16 residues. Trimming removed 5 bases from V and 2 bases from J; junction bases left unmatched: 10.

As DNA, the CDR3 is TGTGCCAGCAGCCGTACTAGCGGGGGTGGGGATACGCAGTATTTT. It specifies CASSRTSGGGDTQYF. The V call is TRBV4-2, the J call TRBJ2-3, with 11 bases identical to TRBD2. The germline CDR1 and CDR2 sequences are LGHNA and YNFKEQ. V shed 4 bases, J shed 6 bases, and the junction held 6 bases outside the gene matches. The CDR3 is made up of 15 amino acids.

CDR3 DNA sequence: TGTGCCAGCAGTTCCGAGACCGAACCGGTTGGGTATTTT. Its translation: CASSSETEPVGYF. The chain has TRBV6-2 or TRBV6-3 and TRBJ2-3; D uncertain. The V end was cut by 4 bases, the J end by 14 bases, with 19 bases between. Per germline, CDR1 MNHEY and CDR2 SVGEGT. The CDR3 spans 13 residues.

The V gene is TRBV28, the J gene TRBJ1-1; perhaps TRBD1 as D (5 bases). V lost 4 bases, J lost 1 base, and 13 bases lay in between. The CDR3 extends over 15 amino acids. Per germline, CDR1 MDHEN and CDR2 SYDVKM. The CDR3 spells CASSYRGVGNTEAFF. Here the CDR3 DNA reads TGTGCCAGCAGTTACCGGGGGGTAGGGAACACTGAAGCTTTCTTT. Together with reference TRBV28 and TRBJ1-1, the CDR3 gives the full variable domain: DVKVTQSSRYLVKRTGEKVFLECVQDMDHENMFWYRQDPGLGLRLIYFSYDVKMKEKGDIPEGYSVSREKKERFSLILESASTNQTSMYLCASSYRGVGNTEAFFGQGTRLTVV.

The chain links TRBV19 to TRBJ1-5, with D tentatively TRBD1 (5 bases). V lost 5 bases and J 4 bases, leaving 15 bases between the germline ends. The germline CDR1 and CDR2 sequences are LNHDA and SQIVND (reference sequence). CDR3 length: 15 amino acids. The CDR3 DNA is TGTGCCAGTAGTCTGGGACTTCTTCTTAATCAGCCCCAGCATTTT. Translated, it gives CASSLGLLLNQPQHF.

V usage is TRBV2 and J usage is TRBJ1-4; 9 bases line up with TRBD1. The germline V gene has CDR1 SNHLY and CDR2 FYNNEI. After removal of 2 bases from V and 2 bases from J, the junction contained 6 bases not matched to a gene. The CDR3 runs to 17 residues. CDR3 residues: CASSERGTGITNEKLFF. CDR3 nucleotides: TGTGCCAGCAGTGAAAGAGGGACAGGGATCACTAATGAAAAACTGTTTTTT.

The genes are TRBV12-3 or TRBV12-4 and TRBJ2-3; a possible D gene is TRBD2 (5 bases). CDR3 size: 13 residues. The V and J ends lost 4 bases and 5 bases respectively, with 10 bases between them. DNA for the CDR3: TGTGCCAGCAGTTCGGACTGGGGAGATACGCAGTATTTT. It codes for CASSSDWGDTQYF.

The V and J genes are TRBV19 and TRBJ1-1, with TRBD1 as a possible D gene (5 bases). CDR3 size: 15 residues. With 0 bases removed from V and 10 bases from J, the gap between germline ends came to 18 bases. The germline V gene has CDR1 LNHDA and CDR2 SQIVND (reference sequence). The CDR3 here is CASSIDLRDAGRAFF. CDR3 bases: TGTGCCAGTAGTATAGATCTGAGGGACGCCGGTCGAGCTTTCTTT.

The chain joins TRBV7-2 to TRBJ1-5; D not resolved. Deletions cut 5 bases from V and 9 bases from J, with 14 bases between. Germline lookup yields CDR1 SGHTA and CDR2 FQGNSA. The CDR3 sequence is 13 residues long. Here the CDR3 reads CASSAESSLPQHF. The CDR3 nucleotides are TGTGCCAGCAGCGCGGAATCGAGTTTGCCCCAGCATTTT.

This clone was recorded a few times. The chain couples TRBV4-1 to TRBJ2-3, with D perhaps matching TRBD1 (5 bases). The V gene lost 4 bases and the J gene lost 5 bases, with 7 bases spanning the gap. This CDR3 comprises 12 residues. Germline values: CDR1 MGHRA, CDR2 YSYEKL. The CDR3: CASSLGQDTQYF. The CDR3 DNA sequence: TGCGCCAGCAGCCTGGGGCAAGATACGCAGTATTTT.

The V call is TRBV7-2, the J call TRBJ2-1; the D is unclear. Trimming removed 0 bases at V and 9 bases at J, with 15 bases between. The germline CDR1 and CDR2 sequences are SGHTA and FQGNSA. The CDR3 is made up of 15 amino acids. CDR3 nucleotides: TGTGCCAGCAGCTTAGCGCTCGGCACTTCGGGTGAGCAGTTCTTC. It specifies CASSLALGTSGEQFF.

This clone showed up just once. The chain uses TRBV7-3 and TRBJ2-7; 14 bases fit TRBD2. The CDR3 extends over 14 amino acids. The junction had 4 bases not matched to a gene; V was cut back by 4 bases and J by 8 bases. CDR1 and CDR2 from the germline V gene are SGHTA and FQGTGA. CDR3 sequence (DNA): TGTGCCAGCAGCTCTGGACTAGCGGGGGGCCAGCAGTACTTC. This encodes CASSSGLAGGQQYF.

The chain uses TRBV6-5 and TRBJ2-5; perhaps TRBD1 as D (5 bases). The CDR3 runs to 15 residues. V was clipped by 4 bases and J by 5 bases, with 17 bases between them. CDR1 and CDR2 (germline): MNHEY, SVGAGI. The CDR3 region is CASSSAWVGVETQYF. CDR3 in DNA: TGTGCCAGCAGTTCGGCCTGGGTAGGGGTTGAGACCCAGTACTTC.

This clone occurred a few times. The chain is built from TRBV19 and TRBJ2-3; TRBD1 is a possible D gene (6 bases). Deletions cut 7 bases from V and 3 bases from J, with 17 bases between. CDR1 and CDR2 (germline): LNHDA, SQIVND (reference sequence). This CDR3 contains 15 residues. CDR3 in amino acids: CASNTGLWSTDTQYF. The DNA for the CDR3 is TGTGCCAGTAATACAGGGTTATGGTCGACAGATACGCAGTATTTT.

The V call is TRBV18, the J call TRBJ1-3; D unclear. Trimming left V 3 bases short and J 0 bases short, with 9 bases between. CDR3 size: 15 residues. The V gene's germline CDR1 is KGHSH and CDR2 LQKENI. CDR3 in amino acids: CASSPVLDSGNTIYF. In DNA form, the CDR3 reads TGTGCCAGCTCACCCGTTTTGGACTCTGGAAACACCATATATTTT. Full variable domain (missing parts from reference TRBV18 and TRBJ1-3): NAGVMQNPRHLVRRRGQEARLRCSPMKGHSHVYWYRQLPEEGLKFMVYLQKENIIDESGMPKERFSAEFPKEGPSILRIQQVVRGDSAAYFCASSPVLDSGNTIYFGEGSWLTVV.

The chain is built from TRBV21-1 and TRBJ1-6. TRBV21-1 is labeled a pseudogene. This CDR3 spans 18 amino acids. This chain's CDR3 is CASGPNPQVRSYNSPLHF. The DNA for the CDR3 is TGTGCCAGCGGACCCAATCCCCAGGTGAGGAGTTATAATTCACCCCTCCACTTT.

CDR3 residues: CASSAVQGGPDTQYF. CDR3 sequence (DNA): TGTGCCAGCAGCGCCGTACAGGGGGGCCCAGATACGCAGTATTTT. This rearrangement joins TRBV9 to TRBJ2-3; 8 nucleotides line up with TRBD1. Losses at the gene ends were 3 bases for V and 4 bases for J; bases not matched to a gene: 7. Germline V CDR1 and CDR2: SGDLS, YYNGEE. CDR3 length: 15 residues. The full variable domain, in which reference TRBV9 and TRBJ2-3 provide the parts outside the CDR3, is DSGVTQTPKHLITATGQRVTLRCSPRSGDLSVYWYQQSLDQGLQFLIQYYNGEERAKGNILERFSAQQFPDLHSELNLSSLELGDSALYFCASSAVQGGPDTQYFGPGTRLTVL.

The chain recombines TRBV6-5 with TRBJ2-7; 8 bases match TRBD1. J lost 1 base, V lost 8 bases, and 10 bases had no gene match. In germline, CDR1 is MNHEY, CDR2 SVGAGI. CDR3 length: 15 residues. The CDR3 here is CASGNRGSGSYEQYF. The CDR3 DNA is TGTGCCAGCGGTAACAGGGGGTCGGGGTCCTACGAGCAGTACTTC.